This T cell receptor (beta chain) came from a study of siplizumab effects on memory and regulatory T cells. Worth noting for this clone: Its antigen is not known.

CDR3 length: 15 amino acids. With V trimmed by 4 bases and J by 6 bases, 8 bases remained unmatched. The germline gives CDR1 ENHRY, CDR2 SYGVKD. Study findings and constraints: Sequences below about 10^-5 frequency were poorly captured. As a result, only a minor fraction of alloreactive clones mapped to unstimulated subsets. Proliferating siplizumab-cultured Tregs lacked confirmed suppressive function.

This table comes from immunoSEQ multiplex PCR, and its TCRdb copy is limited to in-frame clones, with some not included. The table has around 100,000 clones, around 90% seen once. The chain recombines TRBV10-3 with TRBJ2-3; 9 bases agree with TRBD2. Sequenced input: Tregs sorted from blood. This clonotype was sampled from a human donor in good health. CDR3 in amino acids: CAISVGGRAMDTQYF. Written as DNA, the CDR3 is TGTGCCATCAGTGTAGGCGGGAGGGCCATGGATACGCAGTATTTT.